Presented here are 22 T cell receptor beta chains from one specimen sequenced in a study of cytomegalovirus exposure and HLA in healthy donors. The primer mix had 60 Vbeta and 13 Jbeta primers. The repertoire was sequenced with immunoSEQ multiplex PCR; TCRdb's copy has only in-frame clones and lacks some. This sample has 150,000 or so clones, with about 71% found just once. The source material was PBMCs. The receptors come from a woman aged 55-75 years in good health and CMV-seropositive.

The CDR3 sequence is CASSDTSVTKETQYF. In nucleotides, the CDR3 is TGTGCCAGTAGTGATACTAGCGTCACCAAAGAGACCCAGTACTTC. V usage is TRBV19 and J usage is TRBJ2-5; 7 nucleotides agree with TRBD2. The V gene's germline CDR1 is LNHDA and CDR2 SQIVND (reference sequence). There are 15 residues in the CDR3. Trimming at V came to 5 bases and at J to 3 bases, leaving 9 bases not matched to a gene.

V gene TRBV5-1 combines with J gene TRBJ1-2; D is unclear. CDR3 size: 13 residues. In germline, CDR1 is SGHRS, CDR2 YFSETQ. V shed 6 bases and J shed 2 bases, with 11 bases lying between them. CDR3 amino acids: CASNPDGNYGYTF. CDR3 bases: TGCGCCAGCAATCCCGACGGGAACTATGGCTACACCTTC.

V and J are TRBV11-2 and TRBJ2-1, with D hard to call. Germline V gives CDR1 SGHAT, CDR2 FQNNGV. V was cut by 4 bases and J by 8 bases, with 15 bases left in between. This CDR3 is built from 14 residues. CDR3: CASSSSAGWDEQFF. Written as DNA, the CDR3 is TGTGCCAGCAGCTCCTCTGCAGGTTGGGATGAGCAGTTCTTC. The full variable domain, its missing parts supplied by reference TRBV11-2 and TRBJ2-1, is EAGVAQSPRYKIIEKRQSVAFWCNPISGHATLYWYQQILGQGPKLLIQFQNNGVVDDSQLPKDRFSAERLKGVDSTLKIQPAKLEDSAVYLCASSSSAGWDEQFFGPGTRLTVL.

The chain employs TRBV5-1 and TRBJ2-7; 8 nucleotides match TRBD2. From germline, CDR1 is SGHRS and CDR2 YFSETQ. The CDR3 runs to 14 residues. The J segment lost 4 bases and the V segment lost 6 bases, leaving 9 bases of the junction unmatched. CDR3 sequence (DNA): TGCGCCAGCAACCGGGGGGGGATCGGGTACGAGCAGTACTTC. Translating it yields CASNRGGIGYEQYF.

Details on this clone: The DNA is omitted, as the CDR3 cannot be located on it reliably, and the CDR3 follows TCRdb's listing. This CDR3 is also generated by other DNA sequences in the sample. The chain combines TRBV6-5 with TRBJ1-1; the table's D call, TRBD1, was not checked against the DNA. The CDR3 has 16 amino acids, counting both end residues. Germline V gene sequence: CDR1 MNHEY, CDR2 SVGAGI. CDR3: CASSYSWGLGNTEAFF.

The table lists this clone with a count of one. This chain joins TRBV2 and TRBJ1-5, with unresolved D. Germline V gene sequence: CDR1 SNHLY, CDR2 FYNNEI. V was shortened by 3 bases and J by 0 bases, with 9 bases between the two germline ends. The CDR3 is 15 residues long. The DNA of the CDR3 is TGTGCCAGCAGTGAGCTCCTCTATAGCAATCAGCCCCAGCATTTT. It translates to CASSELLYSNQPQHF.

Points on this clone: Other DNA sequences from this sample encode an identical CDR3 as well. The chain couples TRBV28 to TRBJ2-6, with TRBD1 identical over 7 bases. The junction had 1 base not matched to a gene; V was cut back by 5 bases and J by 0 bases. Germline assignment: CDR1 MDHEN and CDR2 SYDVKM. CDR3 length: 15 amino acids. CDR3 DNA sequence: TGTGCCAGCAGTCCAGGGGGCTCTGGGGCCAACGTCCTGACTTTC. Translation gives CASSPGGSGANVLTF.

This clone was recorded once. The V call is TRBV4-2, the J call TRBJ2-3; 7 bases are shared with TRBD2. Germline CDR1 and CDR2: LGHNA and YNFKEQ. Unmatched junction bases numbered 2, after V lost 1 base and J lost 7 bases. The CDR3 is made up of 13 amino acids. CDR3 sequence (DNA): TGTGCCAGCAGCCAAGGGCGGGGGAATACGCAGTATTTT. It encodes CASSQGRGNTQYF.

CDR3 in amino acids: CASSPSSEKTQYF. The CDR3 DNA follows: TGTGCCAGCTCACCATCTAGCGAGAAGACCCAGTACTTC. This chain uses TRBV18 with TRBJ2-5, with TRBD2 as a possible D gene (6 bases). Germline CDR1 is KGHSH and CDR2 is LQKENI. The CDR3 totals 13 residues. Trimming cost V 2 bases and J 6 bases, with 10 bases left between them.

V is TRBV19 and J is TRBJ2-3; 8 bases fit TRBD1. CDR3 length: 14 residues. Germline V gene lookup returns CDR1 LNHDA and CDR2 SQIVND (reference sequence). Trimming took 3 bases from V and 3 from J; bases not matched to a gene: 2. CDR3 coding DNA: TGTGCCAGTAGTATGGACAGGGCAACAGATACGCAGTATTTT. Protein product: CASSMDRATDTQYF.

The V and J genes are TRBV5-1 and TRBJ2-2, with a weak D call TRBD2 (5 bases). Trimming left V 1 base short and J 1 base short, with 8 bases between. Germline CDR1 SGHRS, CDR2 YFSETQ. The CDR3 totals 15 residues. CDR3 nucleotide sequence: TGCGCCAGCAGCTTGTCAGCGGTGAACACCGGGGAGCTGTTTTTT. This encodes CASSLSAVNTGELFF.

This clone occurred once. CDR3 nucleotides: TGTGCCAGCAGCTTAGAACTAGCGGGAGTTGGTGAGCAGTTCTTC. Translating gives CASSLELAGVGEQFF. The gene calls are TRBV7-9 and TRBJ2-1; TRBD2 matches 11 bases. The CDR3 is 15 residues long. Germline values: CDR1 SEHNR, CDR2 FQNEAQ (reference sequence). With V trimmed by 1 base and J by 9 bases, 5 bases remained unmatched.

The V and J genes are TRBV28 and TRBJ1-1; D is possibly TRBD1 (5 bases). This CDR3 is built from 13 residues. The germline V gene has CDR1 MDHEN and CDR2 SYDVKM. V was pared by 3 bases and J by 4 bases, with 9 bases between. As DNA, the CDR3 is TGTGCCAGCAGTTTTTCAGGGTCCACTGAAGCTTTCTTT. Its translation is CASSFSGSTEAFF.

The chain recombines TRBV30 with TRBJ2-5; TRBD1 is a possible D gene (5 bases). The germline V gene encodes CDR1 GTSNPN and CDR2 SVGIG (reference sequence). The CDR3 spans 14 residues. The V and J ends lost 4 bases and 5 bases respectively, with 17 bases between them. The DNA of the CDR3 is TGTGCCTGGACCAAAGGGTCTCCAGGGGAGACCCAGTACTTC. Protein product: CAWTKGSPGETQYF.

The chain uses TRBV7-2 and TRBJ1-2, with 8 bases lining up with TRBD1. V dropped 1 base and J dropped 7; count of bases not matched to a gene: 11. There are 16 residues in the CDR3. Per germline, CDR1 SGHTA and CDR2 FQGNSA. The DNA for the CDR3 is TGTGCCAGCAGCTTAGACCTGGCAGGGGGCGCACGTGGCTACACCTTC. This sequence encodes CASSLDLAGGARGYTF.

This clone was recorded a few times. The CDR3 here is CATRGTGGIKSNQPQHF. Written as DNA, the CDR3 is TGTGCCACCAGGGGGACAGGGGGCATTAAGAGCAATCAGCCCCAGCATTTT. The rearrangement joins TRBV15 to TRBJ1-5; TRBD1 matches at 12 bases. The germline CDR1 and CDR2 sequences are LNHNV and YYDKDF (reference sequence). The V segment lost 6 bases and the J segment 1 base; nucleotides outside the gene matches: 7. The CDR3 has 17 residues.

The V gene is TRBV7-2, the J gene TRBJ2-2, with D perhaps TRBD1 (5 bases). The germline gives CDR1 SGHTA, CDR2 FQGNSA. Trimming removed 6 bases at V and 1 base at J, with 9 bases between. The CDR3 is 14 amino acids. This CDR3 reads CASRPTGNTGELFF. Written as DNA, the CDR3 is TGTGCCAGCAGACCTACAGGGAACACCGGGGAGCTGTTTTTT. The complete variable domain, with remaining parts taken from reference TRBV7-2 and TRBJ2-2, reads GAGVSQSPSNKVTEKGKDVELRCDPISGHTALYWYRQSLGQGLEFLIYFQGNSAPDKSGLPSDRFSAERTGGSVSTLTIQRTQQEDSAVYLCASRPTGNTGELFFGEGSRLTVL.

V is TRBV19 and J is TRBJ1-4; 12 bases align to TRBD1. CDR1 is LNHDA, CDR2 SQIVND, per germline (reference sequence). V was clipped by 9 bases and J by 5 bases; unmatched bases: 7. This CDR3 comprises 15 residues. The CDR3 protein is CASRDRGQVNEKLFF. The CDR3, as DNA: TGTGCCAGCAGGGACAGGGGGCAGGTGAATGAAAAACTGTTTTTT.

The table lists this clone with a few counts. This chain connects TRBV5-1 to TRBJ1-1, with a weak D call TRBD1 (6 bases). Germline assignment: CDR1 SGHRS and CDR2 YFSETQ. V lost 6 bases, J lost 6 bases, and 21 bases lay in between. The CDR3 has 15 residues. DNA for the CDR3: TGCGCCAGCACCACTGGGGGGGCGGGATCTTCTGAAGCTTTCTTT. Protein product: CASTTGGAGSSEAFF.

V gene TRBV27 combines with J gene TRBJ2-1; the D gene is possibly TRBD1 (6 bases). CDR1 and CDR2 (germline): MNHEY, SMNVEV (reference sequence). V lost 3 bases to trimming and J lost 7 bases, with 10 bases between them. The CDR3 contains 13 residues. CDR3: CASSLLQGNEQFF. DNA for the CDR3: TGTGCCAGCAGTTTGTTACAGGGAAATGAGCAGTTCTTC.

The chain couples TRBV7-9 to TRBJ1-4; tentative D call: TRBD1 (5 bases). The CDR3 runs 17 residues. Trimming left V 1 base short and J 0 bases short, with 12 bases between. The germline CDR1 and CDR2 sequences are SEHNR and FQNEAQ (reference sequence). CDR3 protein: CASSLEITGPTNEKLFF. The DNA of the CDR3 is TGTGCCAGCAGCTTAGAAATCACAGGACCAACTAATGAAAAACTGTTTTTT.

V gene TRBV28 combines with J gene TRBJ1-2, with D perhaps TRBD1 (5 bases). V lost 3 bases and J 8 bases, leaving 10 bases between the germline ends. The CDR3 extends over 12 amino acids. In germline, CDR1 is MDHEN, CDR2 SYDVKM. CDR3 residues: CASSFPGGGYTF. DNA for the CDR3: TGTGCCAGCAGTTTCCCCGGGGGGGGCTACACCTTC.